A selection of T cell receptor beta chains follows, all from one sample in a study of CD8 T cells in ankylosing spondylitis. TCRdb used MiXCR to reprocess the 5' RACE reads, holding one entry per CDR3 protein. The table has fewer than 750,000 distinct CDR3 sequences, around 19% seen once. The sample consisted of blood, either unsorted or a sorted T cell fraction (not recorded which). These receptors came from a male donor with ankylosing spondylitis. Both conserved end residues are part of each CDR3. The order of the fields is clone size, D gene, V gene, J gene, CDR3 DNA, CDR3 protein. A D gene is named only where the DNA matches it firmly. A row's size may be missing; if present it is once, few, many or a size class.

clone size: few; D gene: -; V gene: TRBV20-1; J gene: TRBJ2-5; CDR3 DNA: TGCAGTGCTAAGCAAAAAGAGACCCAGTACTTC; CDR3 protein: CSAKQKETQYF
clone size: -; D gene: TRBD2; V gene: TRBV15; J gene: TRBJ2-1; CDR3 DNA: TGTGCCACCAGCAGCGGGGGACTAGCGGGTTACAATGAGCAGTTCTTC; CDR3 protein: CATSSGGLAGYNEQFF
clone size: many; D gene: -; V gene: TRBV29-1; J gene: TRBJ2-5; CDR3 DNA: TGCAGCGCGGGGGTATCAGAGACCCAGTACTTC; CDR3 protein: CSAGVSETQYF
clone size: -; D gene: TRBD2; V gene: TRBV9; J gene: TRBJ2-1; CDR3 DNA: TGTGCCAGCAGCCCACTAGCGGGGGGGGATTACAATGAGCAGTTCTTC; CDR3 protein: CASSPLAGGDYNEQFF
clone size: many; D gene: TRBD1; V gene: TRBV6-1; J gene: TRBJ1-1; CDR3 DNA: TGTGCCAGCAGCGGGACAGCGAACACTGAAGCTTTCTTT; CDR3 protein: CASSGTANTEAFF
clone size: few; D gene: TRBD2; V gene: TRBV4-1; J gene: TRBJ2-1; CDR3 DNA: TGCGCCAGCAGCCATGAGAGCGGGACCTCCTACAATGAGCAGTTCTTC; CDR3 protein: CASSHESGTSYNEQFF
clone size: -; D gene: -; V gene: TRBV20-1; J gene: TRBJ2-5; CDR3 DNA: TGCAGTGCTGCCGCGGGACACCAAGAGACCCAGTACTTC; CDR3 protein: CSAAAGHQETQYF
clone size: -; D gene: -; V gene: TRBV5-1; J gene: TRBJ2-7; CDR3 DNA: TGCGCCAGCAGCTTCACAGGGACTTCCTACGAGCAGTACTTC; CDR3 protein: CASSFTGTSYEQYF
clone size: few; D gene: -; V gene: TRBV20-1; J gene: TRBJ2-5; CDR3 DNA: TGCAGTGCTAGAGAGGGTGGGCGGAAAACACAAGAGACCCAGTACTTC; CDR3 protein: CSAREGGRKTQETQYF
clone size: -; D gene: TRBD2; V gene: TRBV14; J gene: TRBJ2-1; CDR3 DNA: TGTGCCAGCAGCCATCGGCGCGCGGGAGGTACCTACAATGAGCAGTTCTTC; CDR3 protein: CASSHRRAGGTYNEQFF
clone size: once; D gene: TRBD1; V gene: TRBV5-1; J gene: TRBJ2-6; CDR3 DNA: TGCGCCAGCAGCCCGGAGTACCGACCGGGACAGATCTCTGGGGCCAACGTCCTGACTTTC; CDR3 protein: CASSPEYRPGQISGANVLTF
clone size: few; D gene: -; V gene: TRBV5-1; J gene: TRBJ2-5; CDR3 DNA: TGCGCCAGCAGCAGCCGAAAGCAAGAGACCCAGTACTTC; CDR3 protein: CASSSRKQETQYF
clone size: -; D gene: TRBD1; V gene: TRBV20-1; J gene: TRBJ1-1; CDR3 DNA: TGCAGTGCGACCTCGAGCCGGGACAGGGGTTCAAGGGCTGAAGCTTTCTTT; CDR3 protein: CSATSSRDRGSRAEAFF
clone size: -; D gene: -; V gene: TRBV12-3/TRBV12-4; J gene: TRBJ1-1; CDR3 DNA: TGTGCCAGCATTTTATCAGGTACTGGCACTGAAGCTTTCTTT; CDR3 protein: CASILSGTGTEAFF